This TCR beta chain emerged from a study of metastatic and nonmetastatic thyroid tumors (dated by TCRdb to the early 2020s). Study-wide context: The researchers compared repertoires between peripheral blood samples and tumor or nodule tissue samples from patients with malignant or benign thyroid disease. The investigation overall reported the following: In both blood and tumor samples, TCR beta diversity was reported to be significantly higher in malignant tumors than in benign nodules.

No treatment had been received by any patient before thyroid surgery. Using T-cell receptor beta sequencing, the researchers looked back retrospectively at clinical samples from patients, gathered between the early 2010s and the late 2010s. The library was produced with PCR. Sequencing took place on an Illumina HiSeq 4000. High-throughput sequencing was used to profile the TCR beta-chain CDR3 region of each patient. In the paper's pipeline: Drawing on CDR3 differences between clinicopathological groups, the researchers built a classifier meant to tell apart patients with distant-metastatic papillary thyroid cancer. To measure repertoire diversity the researchers used the Shannon index, while the Morisita-Horn index served to gauge how similar the tumor and blood repertoires were. TCRdb cleaned the public reads at Q25 with fastp, built clones with MiXCR and kept in-frame beta chains. It is TCRdb's table, rather than the study itself, that gives the V and J calls and clone size. Counted in this sample were roughly 30,000 clones; around 3.9% of them appeared once. 3% to 3.5% of the sample goes to the ten largest clones.

Between the V and J ends, shortened by 3 bases and 2 bases respectively, the junction contains 11 bases. CDR1 LNHDA and CDR2 SQIVND are derived from the germline V gene (reference sequence). Including the terminal cysteine and phenylalanine, the CDR3 comprises 15 residues. Left in the record is the CDR3 DNA by itself, 45 bases read in frame from the first base. Turning to this clone: It lacks a known antigen. No base quality values were provided; no much bigger clone lies one nucleotide off.

This clonotype was sampled from a male donor with papillary thyroid cancer or a benign thyroid nodule (not recorded which). Some clones in this sample may be carry-over from other donors' samples. Recombination connected TRBV19 to TRBJ2-1; the D gene cannot be resolved reliably. Sequenced material: blood. DNA sequence: TGTGCCAGTAGTATTAGTGCCAGAGCCTACAATGAGCAGTTCTTC. Translated, this is CASSISARAYNEQFF. The reference TRBV19 and TRBJ2-1 proteins fill in what lies around the CDR3, so the full variable domain reads DGGITQSPKYLFRKEGQNVTLSCEQNLNHDAMYWYRQDPGQGLRLIYYSQIVNDFQKGDIAEGYSVSREKKESFPLTVTSAQKNPTAFYLCASSISARAYNEQFFGPGTRLTVL.